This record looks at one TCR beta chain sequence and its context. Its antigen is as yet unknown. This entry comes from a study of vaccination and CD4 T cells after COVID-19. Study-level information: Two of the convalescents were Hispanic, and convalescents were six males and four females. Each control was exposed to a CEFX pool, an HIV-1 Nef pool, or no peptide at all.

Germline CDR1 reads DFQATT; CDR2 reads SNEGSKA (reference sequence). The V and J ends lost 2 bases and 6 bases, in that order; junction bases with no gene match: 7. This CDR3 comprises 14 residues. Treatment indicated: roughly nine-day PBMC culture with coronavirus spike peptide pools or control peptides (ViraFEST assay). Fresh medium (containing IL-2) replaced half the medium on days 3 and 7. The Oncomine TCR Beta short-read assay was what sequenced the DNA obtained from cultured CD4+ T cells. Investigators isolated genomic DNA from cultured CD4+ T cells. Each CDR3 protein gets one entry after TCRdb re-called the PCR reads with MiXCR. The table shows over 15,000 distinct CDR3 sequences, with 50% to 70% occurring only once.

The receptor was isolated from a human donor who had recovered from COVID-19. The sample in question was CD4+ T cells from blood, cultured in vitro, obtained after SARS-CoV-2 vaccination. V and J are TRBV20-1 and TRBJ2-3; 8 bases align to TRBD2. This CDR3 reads CSARSSGGSDTQYF. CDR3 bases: TGCAGTGCTAGATCCAGCGGGGGATCGGATACGCAGTATTTT.